The 27 T cell receptor beta chains reported below all come from one sample, sequenced in a study of T cells after yellow fever vaccination. One entry per CDR3 protein, called by TCRdb with MiXCR from the 5' RACE reads. The sample includes some 290,000 distinct CDR3 sequences, about 10% of them seen just once. Material: CD4+ T cells sorted from PBMCs, obtained 45 days after the yellow fever booster vaccination. The receptors derive from a man aged 18 to 30 who received the YFV17D yellow fever vaccine.

This clonotype was seen at least ten times. The rearrangement uses TRBV18 and TRBJ2-5; D gene unclear. The ends were cut back, 1 base at V and 4 bases at J, with 7 bases in the middle. CDR3 length equals 13 residues. Germline CDR1 is KGHSH and CDR2 is LQKENI. CDR3 amino acids: CASSPLDRETQYF. The CDR3, as DNA: TGTGCCAGCTCACCACTGGACCGAGAGACCCAGTACTTC.

This clonotype was seen a few times. This chain uses TRBV6-5 with TRBJ2-1; D possibly uses TRBD1 or TRBD2 (6 bases each). The length of the CDR3 is 14 residues. Germline V gene lookup returns CDR1 MNHEY and CDR2 SVGAGI. The V end lost 8 bases, the J end lost 8 bases, and 19 bases lay between the germline ends. The CDR3 here is CASRKQGGDYEQFF. CDR3 DNA sequence: TGTGCCAGCCGAAAACAGGGAGGAGATTATGAGCAGTTCTTC.

The sample holds many counts of this clonotype. The V call is TRBV10-3, the J call TRBJ2-7, with 10 bases that match TRBD2. The CDR3 contains 15 residues. J lost 4 bases, V lost 3 bases, and 6 bases had no gene match. CDR1 and CDR2 from the germline V gene are ENHRY and SYGVKD. This CDR3 reads CAISDSSGGYYEQYV. Written as DNA, the CDR3 is TGTGCCATCAGTGATTCTAGCGGGGGATATTACGAGCAGTACGTC.

Worth noting for this clonotype: A much bigger clone sits one base away, suggesting this may be a read error. The CDR3 region is CSATRPGADTKYF. In DNA, the CDR3 is TGCAGTGCTACCCGTCCAGGGGCGGATACGAAGTATTTT. The V call is TRBV20-1, the J call TRBJ2-3, with a possible D match to TRBD1 (6 bases). CDR3 length equals 13 residues. Germline V CDR1 and CDR2: DFQATT, SNEGSKA (reference sequence).

The chain employs TRBV7-2 and TRBJ1-2, with D unresolved. CDR1 and CDR2 from the germline V gene are SGHTA and FQGNSA. Trimming took 0 bases from V and 2 from J, leaving 13 bases between them. The CDR3 runs 16 residues. CDR3 amino acids: CASSLAPWSRNYGYTF. DNA of the CDR3: TGTGCCAGCAGCTTAGCGCCCTGGAGTAGGAACTATGGCTACACCTTC.

This clonotype turned up a few times. The CDR3 sequence is CASSHRVVNQETQYF. CDR3 sequence (DNA): TGTGCCAGTAGTCACAGGGTCGTAAACCAAGAGACCCAGTACTTC. The chain carries TRBV19 and TRBJ2-5; D possibly corresponds to TRBD1 (6 bases). The CDR3 covers 15 residues. Per germline, CDR1 LNHDA and CDR2 SQIVND (reference sequence). Trimming stripped 5 bases from V and 0 bases from J, with 13 bases between.

This clonotype was seen only a few times. The gene calls are TRBV18 and TRBJ1-6, with D possibly TRBD1 on 6 matching bases. The CDR3 totals 17 residues. Trimming took 3 bases from V and 9 from J, leaving 21 bases between them. The germline CDR1 and CDR2 sequences are KGHSH and LQKENI. The CDR3 loop reads CASSPGHGPHIGSPLHF. For the CDR3, the DNA is TGTGCCAGCTCACCGGGACATGGACCCCATATCGGTTCACCCCTCCACTTT.

This clonotype was counted between two and nine times. The rearrangement uses TRBV5-5 and TRBJ2-3; 7 bases are shared with TRBD2. After removal of 0 bases from V and 4 bases from J, the junction contained 11 bases not matched to a gene. The CDR3 extends over 17 amino acids. Germline CDR1 is SGHKS and CDR2 is YYEKEE (reference sequence). CDR3 protein: CASSLVVGREGSDTQYF. The DNA for the CDR3 is TGTGCCAGCAGCTTGGTAGTCGGCAGGGAGGGTTCAGATACGCAGTATTTT.

This clonotype was observed a few times. The chain joins TRBV9 to TRBJ1-1, with a possible D match to TRBD1 (5 bases). Trimming pared 0 bases from V and 1 base from J, leaving 10 bases between. The CDR3 spans 15 residues. Looked up from germline, CDR1 is SGDLS and CDR2 is YYNGEE. CDR3 coding DNA: TGTGCCAGCAGCGTAGAAGGGGCAGGGAACACTGAAGCTTTCTTT. Its translation: CASSVEGAGNTEAFF.

This clonotype was seen more than once but under ten times. The chain uses TRBV12-3 or TRBV12-4 and TRBJ2-2, with 9 bases identical to TRBD1. This CDR3 contains 16 residues. V lost 4 bases to trimming and J lost 5 bases; unmatched junction nucleotides: 8. CDR3 DNA: TGTGCCAGCAGTTCGCACCGGACAGGGGAAACCGGGGAGCTGTTTTTT. Its translation is CASSSHRTGETGELFF.

V is TRBV11-2 and J is TRBJ1-1, with D uncertain. CDR3 length: 14 residues. Germline values: CDR1 SGHAT, CDR2 FQNNGV. The V gene lost 0 bases and the J gene lost 0 bases, with 5 bases spanning the gap. CDR3 sequence: CASSLERMNTEAFF. DNA for the CDR3: TGTGCCAGCAGCTTAGAACGCATGAACACTGAAGCTTTCTTT.

The rearrangement links TRBV5-1 to TRBJ1-2, with unresolved D. In germline, CDR1 is SGHRS, CDR2 YFSETQ. This CDR3 contains 11 residues. Trimming took off 7 bases at V and 6 bases at J, with 10 bases between the two ends. CDR3 sequence: CASHSFDGYTF. Written as DNA, the CDR3 is TGCGCCAGCCACTCCTTCGATGGCTACACCTTC.

This clonotype appeared many times. The chain uses TRBV6-2 or TRBV6-3 and TRBJ2-7; 8 bases are shared with TRBD1. In germline, CDR1 is MNHEY, CDR2 SVGEGT. Trimming cost V 0 bases and J 2 bases; bases outside gene matches: 9. This CDR3 has 17 amino acids. The CDR3: CASSYSTPWTGPYEQYV. In DNA, the CDR3 is TGTGCCAGCAGTTACTCGACCCCCTGGACAGGGCCCTACGAGCAGTACGTC.

This clonotype was found a few times. The chain uses TRBV20-1 and TRBJ1-5; 12 bases align to TRBD1. J lost 6 bases, V lost 1 base, and 4 bases had no gene match. CDR3 size: 15 residues. CDR1 DFQATT and CDR2 SNEGSKA come from the germline V gene (reference sequence). CDR3 residues: CSARGGTGGGQPQHF. The CDR3 region has the DNA TGCAGTGCTAGAGGTGGGACAGGGGGCGGTCAGCCCCAGCATTTT.

This rearrangement joins TRBV6-6 to TRBJ2-7; D is perhaps TRBD1 or TRBD2 (5 bases each). CDR3 length: 12 amino acids. Germline CDR1 is MNHNY and CDR2 is SVGAGI (reference sequence). V was pared by 8 bases and J by 7 bases, with 15 bases between. This CDR3 is CASGLGVGEQYV. For the CDR3, the DNA is TGTGCCAGCGGGCTGGGGGTGGGGGAGCAGTACGTC.

V gene TRBV2 combines with J gene TRBJ1-1; possibly TRBD1 for D (5 bases). The germline V gene has CDR1 SNHLY and CDR2 FYNNEI. The CDR3 has 11 amino acids. V was cut by 9 bases and J by 7 bases, with 12 bases left in between. CDR3 sequence reads: CARDRGDEAFF. CDR3 coding DNA: TGTGCCAGAGATAGGGGTGATGAAGCTTTCTTT.

This clonotype was seen at least ten times. The chain couples TRBV7-2 to TRBJ2-5; unclear D gene. There are 15 residues in the CDR3. Trimming left V 5 bases short and J 1 base short, with 14 bases between. Per germline, CDR1 SGHTA and CDR2 FQGNSA. The chain's CDR3 is CASSPGPGAQETQYF. For the CDR3, the DNA is TGTGCCAGCAGCCCTGGACCGGGCGCCCAAGAGACCCAGTACTTC.

This clonotype was observed many times. The DNA for the CDR3 is TGTGCCACCAGAGAGACAGGGGGCACTGAAGCTTTCTTT. It yields the protein CATRETGGTEAFF. The chain links TRBV24-1 to TRBJ1-1; TRBD1 matches at 9 bases. Germline V gives CDR1 KGHDR, CDR2 SFDVKD. J lost 4 bases, V lost 7 bases, and 3 bases had no gene match. This CDR3 has 13 amino acids.

This clonotype was detected a few times. This rearrangement joins TRBV20-1 to TRBJ1-1, with no clear D. The CDR3 contains 12 residues. CDR1 and CDR2 (germline): DFQATT, SNEGSKA (reference sequence). Trimming pared 6 bases from V and 1 base from J, leaving 9 bases between. The CDR3: CSATTENTEAFF. Written as DNA, the CDR3 is TGCAGTGCCACGACGGAGAACACTGAAGCTTTCTTT.

The V call is TRBV5-1, the J call TRBJ2-6; 8 bases match TRBD1. The length of the CDR3 is 19 residues. V lost 0 bases to trimming and J lost 0 bases; unmatched junction nucleotides: 8. CDR1 SGHRS and CDR2 YFSETQ come from the germline V gene. CDR3: CASSLDPDRAHSGANVLTF. CDR3 in DNA: TGCGCCAGCAGCTTGGACCCGGACAGGGCGCACTCTGGGGCCAACGTCCTGACTTTC.

This chain uses TRBV12-3 or TRBV12-4 with TRBJ2-3, with D perhaps matching TRBD2 (6 bases). The CDR3 is 14 amino acids. Trimming pared 3 bases from V and 2 bases from J, leaving 9 bases between. The CDR3 loop reads CASSFRRDTDTQYF. The CDR3 nucleotides read TGTGCCAGCAGTTTCCGGCGGGACACAGATACGCAGTATTTT.

This clonotype was counted ten times or more. The chain links TRBV24-1 to TRBJ2-2; 9 bases are a match to TRBD1. V gave up 7 bases and J gave up 6 bases; unmatched junction bases: 8. The CDR3 has 15 amino acids. Germline CDR1 reads KGHDR; CDR2 reads SFDVKD. The CDR3 spells CATRPTGGKAGELFF. CDR3 sequence (DNA): TGTGCCACCAGACCTACAGGGGGCAAGGCCGGGGAGCTGTTTTTT.

The chain joins TRBV7-8 to TRBJ2-7; 7 bases align to TRBD1. The V segment lost 2 bases and the J segment 4 bases; nucleotides outside the gene matches: 14. The germline gives CDR1 SGHVS, CDR2 FQNEAQ. The CDR3 has 17 amino acids. DNA for the CDR3: TGTGCCAGCAGCTTAATGGCTGCCGGGACAGATCGTTACGAGCAGTACGTC. Translating gives CASSLMAAGTDRYEQYV.

The chain links TRBV20-1 to TRBJ1-1; perhaps TRBD1 as D (5 bases). The CDR3 has 13 amino acids. V lost 3 bases, J lost 6 bases, and 14 bases lay in between. Germline lookup yields CDR1 DFQATT and CDR2 SNEGSKA (reference sequence). The CDR3 reads CSARLGPAAEAFF. The CDR3 DNA sequence: TGCAGTGCTAGGCTGGGACCGGCCGCTGAAGCTTTCTTT.

The chain recombines TRBV20-1 with TRBJ1-5; 8 bases map to TRBD1. The CDR3 consists of 13 residues. V was clipped by 5 bases and J by 7 bases; unmatched bases: 7. Germline V gives CDR1 DFQATT, CDR2 SNEGSKA (reference sequence). The DNA of the CDR3 is TGCAGTGCTGGGGGACAGGCAGGCCAGCCCCAGCATTTT. Residues: CSAGGQAGQPQHF.

Only a few counts were recorded for this clonotype. The V and J genes are TRBV20-1 and TRBJ1-2; D ambiguous. V dropped 3 bases and J dropped 4 bases, with 12 bases sitting between them. The CDR3 contains 13 residues. Germline V gene lookup returns CDR1 DFQATT and CDR2 SNEGSKA (reference sequence). The CDR3 sequence is CSASPNRAYGYTF. DNA of the CDR3: TGCAGTGCTAGTCCCAATAGAGCCTATGGCTACACCTTC.

This chain joins TRBV9 and TRBJ1-6; tentative D call: TRBD1 (5 bases). V lost 1 base and J lost 0, with 11 bases in between. CDR3 length: 17 amino acids. Germline loops: CDR1 SGDLS, CDR2 YYNGEE. The CDR3 sequence: CASSVTGQSSYNSPLHF. The CDR3 DNA sequence: TGTGCCAGCAGCGTAACGGGGCAAAGCTCCTATAATTCACCCCTCCACTTT.